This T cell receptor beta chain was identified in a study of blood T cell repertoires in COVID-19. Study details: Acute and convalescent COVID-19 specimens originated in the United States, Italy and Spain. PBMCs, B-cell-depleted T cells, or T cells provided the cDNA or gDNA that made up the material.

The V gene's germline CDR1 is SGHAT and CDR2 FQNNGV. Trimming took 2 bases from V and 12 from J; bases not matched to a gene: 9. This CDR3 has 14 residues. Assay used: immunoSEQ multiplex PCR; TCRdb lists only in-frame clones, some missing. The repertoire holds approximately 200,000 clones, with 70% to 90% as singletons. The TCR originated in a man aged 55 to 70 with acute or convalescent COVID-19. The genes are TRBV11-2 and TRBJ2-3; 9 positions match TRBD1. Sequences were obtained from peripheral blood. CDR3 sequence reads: CASSLNPTGGHQYF. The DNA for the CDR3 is TGTGCCAGCAGCTTAAACCCGACAGGGGGGCATCAGTATTTT. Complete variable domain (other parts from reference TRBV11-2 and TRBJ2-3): EAGVAQSPRYKIIEKRQSVAFWCNPISGHATLYWYQQILGQGPKLLIQFQNNGVVDDSQLPKDRFSAERLKGVDSTLKIQPAKLEDSAVYLCASSLNPTGGHQYFGPGTRLTVL.